Below are 17 T cell receptor beta chains sequenced from a single sample in a study of T-cell memory formation after mild COVID-19 (dated by TCRdb to the early 2020s). The library was built by means of 5' RACE. The sample was run on an Illumina NovaSeq 6000. TCRdb handled the public reads itself, with Q25 trimming in fastp and clone calling in MiXCR, and kept productive beta chains. Every entry covers one CDR3 protein and lists the most common genes and DNA from its rows. This sample lists approximately 350,000 distinct CDR3 sequences; about 15% were detected once. Together, the top ten hold less than 25% of the sample. The sequencing input was PBMCs or a T cell subset sorted from them (not recorded which). Source of these receptors: a man aged 18 to 29 who had mild COVID-19 (a few samples of this study predate the infection). The sample titles of this study are shuffled in the database, so cell type and time point are left out; the donor was told from shared clones.

The chain joins TRBV7-9 to TRBJ2-1; possible D gene TRBD1, 6 bases. Germline-derived CDR1 and CDR2 are SEHNR and FQNEAQ (reference sequence). Trimming pared 4 bases from V and 15 bases from J, leaving 19 bases between. There are 13 residues in the CDR3. The CDR3 reads CASSSTYGQGRFF. CDR3 DNA: TGTGCCAGCAGCTCCACATATGGCCAGGGGCGGTTCTTC.

This clonotype was seen only a few times. J is TRBJ2-1 and V is TRBV6-6; possibly TRBD2 for D (5 bases). Germline V gene sequence: CDR1 MNHNY, CDR2 SVGAGI (reference sequence). V shed 2 bases and J shed 7 bases, with 18 bases lying between them. The CDR3 is made up of 16 amino acids. CDR3 nucleotide sequence: TGTGCCAGCAGTTACCCCGCGGCGGGCGCCGTAAATGAGCAGTTCTTC. Translation: CASSYPAAGAVNEQFF.

This chain links TRBV5-1 with TRBJ1-1; 10 bases agree with TRBD1. CDR1 and CDR2 (germline): SGHRS, YFSETQ. V lost 1 base to trimming and J lost 2 bases; unmatched junction nucleotides: 11. The CDR3 runs to 18 residues. The CDR3 is CASSLLRGQGIGNTEAFF. As DNA, the CDR3 is TGCGCCAGCAGCTTGCTCAGGGGACAGGGGATAGGAAACACTGAAGCTTTCTTT.

Many counts were recorded for this clonotype. The rearrangement uses TRBV29-1 and TRBJ2-2, with D unresolved. CDR1 is SQVTM, CDR2 ANQGSEA, per germline. V lost 7 bases, J lost 4 bases, and 10 bases lay in between. The CDR3 runs 12 residues. Written as DNA, the CDR3 is TGCAGCGCCCACGCTCTCACCGGGGAGCTGTTTTTT. This translates into CSAHALTGELFF.

This clonotype showed up just a few times. The V gene is TRBV2, the J gene TRBJ2-5, with a weak D call TRBD2 (5 bases). Germline loops: CDR1 SNHLY, CDR2 FYNNEI. The CDR3 length is 13 residues. The V end was cut by 8 bases, the J end by 4 bases, with 14 bases between. In DNA form, the CDR3 reads TGTGCCAGCGCGGATCTAGCTCGAGAGACCCAGTACTTC. Its translation is CASADLARETQYF.

The chain carries TRBV9 and TRBJ1-3; D is perhaps TRBD1 (5 bases). CDR1 and CDR2 (germline): SGDLS, YYNGEE. The CDR3 has 13 amino acids. Trimming left V 0 bases short and J 7 bases short, with 8 bases between. CDR3 sequence reads: CASSVDYRNTIYF. The CDR3 DNA sequence: TGTGCCAGCAGCGTAGATTACAGGAACACCATATATTTT.

This clonotype has a handful of counts. CDR3: CSARGPRQGFSGANVLTF. The CDR3 DNA reads as TGCAGTGCTAGAGGCCCGCGACAGGGTTTCTCTGGGGCCAACGTCCTGACTTTC. This chain connects TRBV20-1 to TRBJ2-6; 7 bases agree with TRBD1. Germline V gives CDR1 DFQATT, CDR2 SNEGSKA (reference sequence). V gave up 1 base and J gave up 0 bases; unmatched junction bases: 9. The CDR3 has 18 residues.

This clonotype was observed a single time. CDR3 in amino acids: CASSLADTGTGYGYTF. CDR3 bases: TGCGCCAGCAGCTTGGCCGATACAGGAACCGGCTATGGCTACACCTTC. V is TRBV5-1 and J is TRBJ1-2, with a weak D call TRBD1 (5 bases). The CDR3 runs 16 residues. V gave up 0 bases and J gave up 4 bases, with 16 bases separating them. Germline CDR1 reads SGHRS; CDR2 reads YFSETQ.

This clonotype was counted between two and nine times. The rearrangement links TRBV6-2 or TRBV6-3 to TRBJ2-3; TRBD2 matches 11 bases. Per the germline V gene, CDR1 is MNHEY and CDR2 is SVGEGT. The CDR3 totals 16 residues. V shed 5 bases and J 2 bases; nucleotides not matched to a gene: 6. CDR3 in amino acids: CASSPYSGGDTDTQYF. CDR3 DNA sequence: TGTGCCAGCAGTCCCTATAGCGGGGGGGACACAGATACGCAGTATTTT.

This chain joins TRBV4-3 and TRBJ2-3, with a possible D match to TRBD1 (5 bases). The V end lost 1 base, the J end lost 3 bases, and 14 bases lay between the germline ends. CDR1 and CDR2 (germline): LGHNA, YSLEER. This CDR3 is built from 16 residues. CDR3 sequence: CASSQAAAGSTDTQYF. For the CDR3, the DNA is TGCGCCAGCAGCCAAGCCGCGGCAGGGTCTACAGATACGCAGTATTTT.

The rearrangement uses TRBV18 and TRBJ2-7; 7 bases match TRBD1. Germline V gene data show CDR1 as KGHSH and CDR2 as LQKENI. The CDR3 consists of 14 residues. Trimming cost V 3 bases and J 5 bases; bases outside gene matches: 7. The DNA of the CDR3 is TGTGCCAGCTCACCCCGGACAGGTAAAGACGAGCAGTACTTC. It yields the protein CASSPRTGKDEQYF.

On this clonotype: Compared with germline, one end of the junction differs, possibly owing to a read error. This chain uses TRBV5-6 with TRBJ1-1, with 9 bases matching TRBD1. Germline V lookup: CDR1 SGHDT, CDR2 YYEEEE. The length of the CDR3 is 19 residues. In nucleotides, the CDR3 is TGTGCCAGCAGCTCATACATTAACAGGGGGCAAGATTTGAACGCTGAAGCTTTCTTT. It specifies CASSSYINRGQDLNAEAFF.

The chain recombines TRBV20-1 with TRBJ2-5; 7 bases match TRBD2. Losses at the gene ends were 6 bases for V and 5 bases for J; bases not matched to a gene: 12. Germline lookup yields CDR1 DFQATT and CDR2 SNEGSKA (reference sequence). There are 14 residues in the CDR3. The CDR3 DNA reads TGCAGTGCCCTGGGGGGAGGGGCCAGGGAGACCCAGTACTTC. Residues: CSALGGGARETQYF.

The chain links TRBV6-5 to TRBJ1-1; 9 bases map to TRBD1. This CDR3 contains 15 residues. Germline CDR1 MNHEY, CDR2 SVGAGI. V was pared by 5 bases and J by 2 bases, with 6 bases of the junction left unmatched. CDR3 coding DNA: TGTGCCAGCAGTGCTACGGGACAGGGAAACACTGAAGCTTTCTTT. Its translation is CASSATGQGNTEAFF.

This clonotype came up a few times. V usage is TRBV2 and J usage is TRBJ2-3; D is possibly TRBD1 (6 bases). This CDR3 is built from 13 residues. The germline V and J ends were trimmed by 7 bases and 2 bases, with 10 bases remaining between them. Germline V gives CDR1 SNHLY, CDR2 FYNNEI. DNA for the CDR3: TGTGCCAGCACCAGGGGCTACACAGATACGCAGTATTTT. It translates to CASTRGYTDTQYF.

The chain combines TRBV12-3 or TRBV12-4 with TRBJ2-7; maybe TRBD2 (6 bases). The CDR3 runs to 13 residues. The V end was cut by 6 bases, the J end by 0 bases, with 9 bases between. CDR3 coding DNA: TGTGCCAGCAGAGACGGGAGCTCCTACGAGCAGTACTTC. Amino acid sequence: CASRDGSSYEQYF.

This clonotype appeared a few times. The CDR3 DNA follows: TGTGCCAGCAGTTCGGATAATTCACCCCTCCACTTT. It specifies CASSSDNSPLHF. The chain recombines TRBV12-3 or TRBV12-4 with TRBJ1-6; no clear D gene. V was clipped by 4 bases and J by 5 bases, with 3 bases between them. The CDR3 sequence is 12 residues long.